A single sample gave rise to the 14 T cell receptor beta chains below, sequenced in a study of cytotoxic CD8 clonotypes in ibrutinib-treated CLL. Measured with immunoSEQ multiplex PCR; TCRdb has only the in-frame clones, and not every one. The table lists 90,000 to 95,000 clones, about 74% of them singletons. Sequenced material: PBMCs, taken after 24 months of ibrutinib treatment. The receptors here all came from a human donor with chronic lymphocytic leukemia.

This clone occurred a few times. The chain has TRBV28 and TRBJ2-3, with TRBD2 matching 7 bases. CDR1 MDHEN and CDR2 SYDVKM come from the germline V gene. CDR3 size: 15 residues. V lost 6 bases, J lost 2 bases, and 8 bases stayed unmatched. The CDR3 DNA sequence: TGTGCCAGCAGACCCAGCGGGGTGGACACAGATACGCAGTATTTT. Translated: CASRPSGVDTDTQYF.

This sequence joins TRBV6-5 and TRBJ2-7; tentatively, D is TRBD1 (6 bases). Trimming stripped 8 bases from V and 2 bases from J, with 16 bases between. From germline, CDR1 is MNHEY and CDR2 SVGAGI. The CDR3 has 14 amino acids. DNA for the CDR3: TGTGCCAGCCGGGCCAGGGGTGGCCCCTACGAGCAGTACTTC. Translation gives CASRARGGPYEQYF.

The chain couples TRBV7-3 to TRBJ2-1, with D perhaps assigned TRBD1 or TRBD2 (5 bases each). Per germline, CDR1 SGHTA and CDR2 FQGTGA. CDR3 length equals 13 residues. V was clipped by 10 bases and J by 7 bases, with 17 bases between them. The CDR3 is CATRGPPGNEQFF. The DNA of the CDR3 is TGTGCCACTAGGGGACCGCCCGGGAATGAGCAGTTCTTC.

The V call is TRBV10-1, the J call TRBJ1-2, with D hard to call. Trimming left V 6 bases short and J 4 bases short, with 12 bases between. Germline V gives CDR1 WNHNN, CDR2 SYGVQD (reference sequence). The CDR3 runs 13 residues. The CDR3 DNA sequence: TGCGCCAGCAGAGGACCGGAGCCCTATGGCTACACCTTC. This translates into CASRGPEPYGYTF.

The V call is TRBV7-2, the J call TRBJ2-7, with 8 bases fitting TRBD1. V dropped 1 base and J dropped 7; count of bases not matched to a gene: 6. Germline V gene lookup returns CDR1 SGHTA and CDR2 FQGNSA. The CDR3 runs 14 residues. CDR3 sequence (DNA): TGTGCCAGCAGCTTAGTCGCCAGGACAGGGGAGCAGTACTTC. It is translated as CASSLVARTGEQYF.

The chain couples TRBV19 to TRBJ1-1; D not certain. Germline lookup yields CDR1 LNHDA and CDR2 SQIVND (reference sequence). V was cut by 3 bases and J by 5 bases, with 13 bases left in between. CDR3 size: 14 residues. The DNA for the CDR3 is TGTGCCAGTAGTATCGACAACCCGGGAACTGAAGCTTTCTTT. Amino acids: CASSIDNPGTEAFF. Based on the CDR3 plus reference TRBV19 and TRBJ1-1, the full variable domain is DGGITQSPKYLFRKEGQNVTLSCEQNLNHDAMYWYRQDPGQGLRLIYYSQIVNDFQKGDIAEGYSVSREKKESFPLTVTSAQKNPTAFYLCASSIDNPGTEAFFGQGTRLTVV.

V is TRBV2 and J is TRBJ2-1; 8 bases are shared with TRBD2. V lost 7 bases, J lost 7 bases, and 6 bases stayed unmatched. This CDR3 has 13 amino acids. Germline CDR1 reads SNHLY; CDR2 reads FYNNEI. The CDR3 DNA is TGTGCCAGCAAAGCGGGAGTCGGGAATGAGCAGTTCTTC. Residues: CASKAGVGNEQFF.

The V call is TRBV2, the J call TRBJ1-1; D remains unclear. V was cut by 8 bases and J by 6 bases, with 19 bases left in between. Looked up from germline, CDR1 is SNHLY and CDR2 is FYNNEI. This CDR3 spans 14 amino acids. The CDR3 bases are TGTGCCAGCGCTTTCGGCGGCAGTAGCCCTGAAGCTTTCTTT. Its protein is CASAFGGSSPEAFF.

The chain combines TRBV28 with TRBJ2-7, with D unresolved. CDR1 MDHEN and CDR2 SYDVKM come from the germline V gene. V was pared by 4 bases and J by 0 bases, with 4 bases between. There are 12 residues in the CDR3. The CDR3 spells CASSSSSYEQYF. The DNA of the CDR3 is TGTGCCAGCAGTTCATCCTCCTACGAGCAGTACTTC. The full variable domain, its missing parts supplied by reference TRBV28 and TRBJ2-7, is DVKVTQSSRYLVKRTGEKVFLECVQDMDHENMFWYRQDPGLGLRLIYFSYDVKMKEKGDIPEGYSVSREKKERFSLILESASTNQTSMYLCASSSSSYEQYFGPGTRLTVT.

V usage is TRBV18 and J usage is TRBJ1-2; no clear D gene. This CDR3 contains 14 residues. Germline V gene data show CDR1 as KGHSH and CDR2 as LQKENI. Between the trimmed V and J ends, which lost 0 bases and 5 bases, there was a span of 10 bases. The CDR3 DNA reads TGTGCCAGCTCACCACCGTTCGACGGGTATGGCTACACCTTC. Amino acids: CASSPPFDGYGYTF.

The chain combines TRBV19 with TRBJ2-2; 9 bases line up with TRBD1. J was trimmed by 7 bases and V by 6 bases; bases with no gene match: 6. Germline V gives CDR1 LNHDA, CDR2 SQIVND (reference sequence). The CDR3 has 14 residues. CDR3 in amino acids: CASRPGQGIGELFF. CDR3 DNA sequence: TGTGCCAGTAGACCGGGACAGGGTATCGGGGAGCTGTTTTTT.

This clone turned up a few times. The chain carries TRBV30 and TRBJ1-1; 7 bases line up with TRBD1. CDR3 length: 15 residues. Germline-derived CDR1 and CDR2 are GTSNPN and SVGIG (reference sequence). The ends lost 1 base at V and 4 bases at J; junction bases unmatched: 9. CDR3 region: CAWSEFPTGITEAFF. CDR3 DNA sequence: TGTGCCTGGAGTGAGTTCCCGACAGGGATCACTGAAGCTTTCTTT. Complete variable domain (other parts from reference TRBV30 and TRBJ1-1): SQTIHQWPATLVQPVGSPLSLECTVEGTSNPNLYWYRQAAGRGLQLLFYSVGIGQISSEVPQNLSASRPQDRQFILSSKKLLLSDSGFYLCAWSEFPTGITEAFFGQGTRLTVV.

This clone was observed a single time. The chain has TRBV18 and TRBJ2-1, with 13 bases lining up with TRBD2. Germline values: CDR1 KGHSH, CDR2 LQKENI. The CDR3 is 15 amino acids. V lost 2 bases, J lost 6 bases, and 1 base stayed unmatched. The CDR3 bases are TGTGCCAGCTCACCAGGGACTAGCGGGATCAATGAGCAGTTCTTC. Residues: CASSPGTSGINEQFF. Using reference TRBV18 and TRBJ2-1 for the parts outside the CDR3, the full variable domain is NAGVMQNPRHLVRRRGQEARLRCSPMKGHSHVYWYRQLPEEGLKFMVYLQKENIIDESGMPKERFSAEFPKEGPSILRIQQVVRGDSAAYFCASSPGTSGINEQFFGPGTRLTVL.

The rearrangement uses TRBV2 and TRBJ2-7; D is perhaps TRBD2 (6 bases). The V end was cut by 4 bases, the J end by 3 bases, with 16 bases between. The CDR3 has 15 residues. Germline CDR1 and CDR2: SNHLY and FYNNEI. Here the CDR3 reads CASSGRGFMVYEQYF. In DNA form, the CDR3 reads TGTGCCAGCAGTGGGAGGGGCTTTATGGTCTACGAGCAGTACTTC.